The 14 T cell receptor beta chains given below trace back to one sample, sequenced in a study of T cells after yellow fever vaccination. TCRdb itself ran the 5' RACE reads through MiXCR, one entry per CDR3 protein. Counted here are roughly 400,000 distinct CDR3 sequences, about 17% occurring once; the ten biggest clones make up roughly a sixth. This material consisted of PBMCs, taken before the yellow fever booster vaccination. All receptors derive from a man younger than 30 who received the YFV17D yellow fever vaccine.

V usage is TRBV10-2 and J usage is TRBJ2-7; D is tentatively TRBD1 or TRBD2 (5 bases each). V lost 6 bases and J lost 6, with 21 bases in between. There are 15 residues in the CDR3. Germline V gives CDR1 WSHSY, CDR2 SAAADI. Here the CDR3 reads CASSHGTSRVAEQYV. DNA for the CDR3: TGCGCCAGCAGCCACGGGACCTCCCGGGTCGCCGAGCAGTACGTC.

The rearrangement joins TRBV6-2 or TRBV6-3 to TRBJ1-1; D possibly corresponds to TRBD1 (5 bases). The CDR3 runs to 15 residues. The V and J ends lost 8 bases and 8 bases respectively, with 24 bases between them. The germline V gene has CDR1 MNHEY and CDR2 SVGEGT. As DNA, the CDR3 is TGTGCCAGCTGGGGGACCCACGCGGTGAATACGGAAGCTTTCTTT. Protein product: CASWGTHAVNTEAFF.

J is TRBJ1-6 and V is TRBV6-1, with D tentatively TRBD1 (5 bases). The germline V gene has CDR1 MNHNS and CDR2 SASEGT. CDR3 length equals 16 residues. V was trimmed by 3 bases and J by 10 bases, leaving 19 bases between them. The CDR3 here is CASSDDVTAPRSPLHF. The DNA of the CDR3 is TGTGCCAGCAGTGATGACGTGACAGCCCCTAGGTCACCCCTCCACTTT.

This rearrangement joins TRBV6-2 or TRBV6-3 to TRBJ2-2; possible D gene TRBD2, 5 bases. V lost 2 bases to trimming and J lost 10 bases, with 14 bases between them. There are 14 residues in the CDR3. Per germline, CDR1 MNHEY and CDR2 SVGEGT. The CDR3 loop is CASSYPPPREELFF. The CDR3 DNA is TGTGCCAGCAGTTACCCCCCACCTCGGGAGGAGCTGTTTTTT.

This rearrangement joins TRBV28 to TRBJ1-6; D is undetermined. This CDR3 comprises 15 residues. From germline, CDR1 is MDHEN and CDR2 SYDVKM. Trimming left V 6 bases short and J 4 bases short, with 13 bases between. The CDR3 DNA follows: TGTGCCAGCAGCCTCCACCTTGGGTATAATTCACCCCTCCACTTT. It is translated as CASSLHLGYNSPLHF.

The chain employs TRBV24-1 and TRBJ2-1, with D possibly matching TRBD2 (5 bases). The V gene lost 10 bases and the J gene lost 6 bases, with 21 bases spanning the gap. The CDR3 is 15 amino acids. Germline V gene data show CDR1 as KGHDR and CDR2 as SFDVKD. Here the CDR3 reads CATGLDSYRANEQFF. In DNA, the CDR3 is TGTGCCACTGGATTGGACTCGTACCGAGCCAATGAGCAGTTCTTC.

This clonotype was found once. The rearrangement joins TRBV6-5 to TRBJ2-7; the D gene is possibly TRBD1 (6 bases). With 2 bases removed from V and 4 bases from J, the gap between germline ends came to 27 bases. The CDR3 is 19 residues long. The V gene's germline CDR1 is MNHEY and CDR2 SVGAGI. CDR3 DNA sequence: TGTGCCAGCAGTTACACGAGACCAGGCCCCCCGGGACACAGTTACGAGCAGTACTTC. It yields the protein CASSYTRPGPPGHSYEQYF.

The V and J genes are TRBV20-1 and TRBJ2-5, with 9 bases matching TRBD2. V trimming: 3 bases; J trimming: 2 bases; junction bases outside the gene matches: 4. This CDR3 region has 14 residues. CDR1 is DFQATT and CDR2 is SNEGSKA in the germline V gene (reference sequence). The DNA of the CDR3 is TGCAGTGCTAGGATGACTAGCGGACAAGAGACCCAGTACTTC. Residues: CSARMTSGQETQYF.

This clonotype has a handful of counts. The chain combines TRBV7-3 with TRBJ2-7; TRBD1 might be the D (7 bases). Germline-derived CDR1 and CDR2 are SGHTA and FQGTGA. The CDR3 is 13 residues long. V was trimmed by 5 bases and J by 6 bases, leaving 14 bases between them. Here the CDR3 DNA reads TGTGCCAGCAGCCCCCAGGGGGGTAGCGAGCAGTACTTC. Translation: CASSPQGGSEQYF.

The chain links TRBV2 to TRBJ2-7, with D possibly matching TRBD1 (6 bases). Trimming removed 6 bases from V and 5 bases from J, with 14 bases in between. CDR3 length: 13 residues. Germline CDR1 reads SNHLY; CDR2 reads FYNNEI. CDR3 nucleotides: TGTGCCAGCAGCACTGGACAGTTCGACGAGCAGTACGTC. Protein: CASSTGQFDEQYV.

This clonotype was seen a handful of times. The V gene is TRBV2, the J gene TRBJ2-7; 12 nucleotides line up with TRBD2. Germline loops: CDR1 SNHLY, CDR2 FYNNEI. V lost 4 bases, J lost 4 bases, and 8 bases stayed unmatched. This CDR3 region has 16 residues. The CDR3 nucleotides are TGTGCCAGCAGTGGGGGTGGACTAGCGGGGATTTACGAGCAGTACTTC. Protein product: CASSGGGLAGIYEQYF.

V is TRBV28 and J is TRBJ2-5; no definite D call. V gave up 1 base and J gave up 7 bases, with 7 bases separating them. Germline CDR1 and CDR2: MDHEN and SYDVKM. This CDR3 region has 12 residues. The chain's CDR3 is CASSLYPGTQYF. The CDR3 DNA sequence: TGTGCCAGCAGTTTATACCCGGGGACCCAGTACTTC.

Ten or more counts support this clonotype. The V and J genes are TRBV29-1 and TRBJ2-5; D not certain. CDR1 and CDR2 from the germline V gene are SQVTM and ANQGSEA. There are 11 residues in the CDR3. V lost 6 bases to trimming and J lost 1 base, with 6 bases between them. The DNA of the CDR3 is TGCAGCGTGCGAAGCCAAGAGACCCAGTACTTC. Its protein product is CSVRSQETQYF. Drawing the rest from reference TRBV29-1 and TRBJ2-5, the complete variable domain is SAVISQKPSRDICQRGTSLTIQCQVDSQVTMMFWYRQQPGQSLTLIATANQGSEATYESGFVIDKFPISRPNLTFSTLTVSNMSPEDSSIYLCSVRSQETQYFGPGTRLLVL.

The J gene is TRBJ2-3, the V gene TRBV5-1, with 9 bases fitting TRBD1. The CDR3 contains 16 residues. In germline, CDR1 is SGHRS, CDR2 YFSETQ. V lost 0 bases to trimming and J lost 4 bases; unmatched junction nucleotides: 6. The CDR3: CASSLGDRGEADTQYF. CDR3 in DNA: TGCGCCAGCAGCTTGGGAGACAGGGGGGAAGCAGATACGCAGTATTTT.